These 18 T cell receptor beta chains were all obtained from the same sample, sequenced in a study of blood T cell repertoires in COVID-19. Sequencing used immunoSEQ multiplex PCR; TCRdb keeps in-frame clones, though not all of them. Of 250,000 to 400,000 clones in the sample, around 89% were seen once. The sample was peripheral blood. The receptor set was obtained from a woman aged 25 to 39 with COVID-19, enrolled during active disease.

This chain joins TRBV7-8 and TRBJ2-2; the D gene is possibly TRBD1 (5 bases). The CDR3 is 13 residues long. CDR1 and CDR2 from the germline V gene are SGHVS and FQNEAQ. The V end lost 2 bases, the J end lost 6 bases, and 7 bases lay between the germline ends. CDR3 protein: CASSLRGPGELFF. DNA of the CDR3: TGTGCCAGCAGCTTAAGGGGTCCCGGGGAGCTGTTTTTT.

CDR3 in amino acids: CASSEGPGGSNQPQHF. CDR3 DNA sequence: TGTGCCAGCAGTGAGGGACCAGGGGGTAGCAATCAGCCCCAGCATTTT. This chain joins TRBV9 and TRBJ1-5, with 7 nucleotides matching TRBD1. Germline CDR1 is SGDLS and CDR2 is YYNGEE. The CDR3 length is 16 residues. Germline trimming cut 5 bases from V and 0 bases from J; bases unmatched to any gene: 8.

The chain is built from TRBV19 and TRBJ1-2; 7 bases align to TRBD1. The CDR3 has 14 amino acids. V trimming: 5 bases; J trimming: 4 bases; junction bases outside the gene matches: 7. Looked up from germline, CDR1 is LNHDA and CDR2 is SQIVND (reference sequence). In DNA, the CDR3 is TGTGCCAGTAGTCTAGGACAGGTCCTCTATGGCTACACCTTC. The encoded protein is CASSLGQVLYGYTF.

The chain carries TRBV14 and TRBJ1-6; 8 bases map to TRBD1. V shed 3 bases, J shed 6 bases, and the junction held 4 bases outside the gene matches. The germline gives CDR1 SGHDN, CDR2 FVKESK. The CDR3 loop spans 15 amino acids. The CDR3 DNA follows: TGTGCCAGCAGCCAGGACAGGGCACGTAATTCACCCCTCCACTTT. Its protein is CASSQDRARNSPLHF. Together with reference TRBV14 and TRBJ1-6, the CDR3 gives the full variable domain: EAGVTQFPSHSVIEKGQTVTLRCDPISGHDNLYWYRRVMGKEIKFLLHFVKESKQDESGMPNNRFLAERTGGTYSTLKVQPAELEDSGVYFCASSQDRARNSPLHFGNGTRLTVT.

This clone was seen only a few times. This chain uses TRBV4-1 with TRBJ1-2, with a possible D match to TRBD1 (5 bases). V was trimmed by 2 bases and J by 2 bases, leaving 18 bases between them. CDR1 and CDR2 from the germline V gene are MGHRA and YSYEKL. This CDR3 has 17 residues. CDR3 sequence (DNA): TGCGCCAGCAGCCAACCTATACAGCGATGGGGCAACTATGGCTACACCTTC. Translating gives CASSQPIQRWGNYGYTF.

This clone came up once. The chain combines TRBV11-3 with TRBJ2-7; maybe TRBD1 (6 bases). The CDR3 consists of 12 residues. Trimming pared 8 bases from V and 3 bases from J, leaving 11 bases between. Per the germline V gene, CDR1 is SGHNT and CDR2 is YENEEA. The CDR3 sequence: CASSDRSYEQYF. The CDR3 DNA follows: TGTGCCAGCTCCGACAGGAGCTACGAGCAGTACTTC.

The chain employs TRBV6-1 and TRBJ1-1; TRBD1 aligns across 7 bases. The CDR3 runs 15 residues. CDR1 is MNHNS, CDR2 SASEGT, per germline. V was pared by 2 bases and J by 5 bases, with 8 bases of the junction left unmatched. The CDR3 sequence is CASSEPDRVRTEAFF. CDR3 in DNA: TGTGCCAGCAGTGAACCCGACAGGGTGAGAACTGAAGCTTTCTTT.

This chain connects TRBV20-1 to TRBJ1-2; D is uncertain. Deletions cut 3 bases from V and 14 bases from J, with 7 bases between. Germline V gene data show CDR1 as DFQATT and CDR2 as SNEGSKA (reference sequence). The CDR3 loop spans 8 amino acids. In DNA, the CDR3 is TGCAGTGCTAGTACCGGGACCTTC. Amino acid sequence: CSASTGTF.

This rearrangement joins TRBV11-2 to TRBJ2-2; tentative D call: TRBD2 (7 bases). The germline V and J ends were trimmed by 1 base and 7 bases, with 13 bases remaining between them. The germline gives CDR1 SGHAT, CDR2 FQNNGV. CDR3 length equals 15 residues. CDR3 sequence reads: CASSLGNGGHGELFF. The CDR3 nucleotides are TGTGCCAGCAGCTTAGGGAACGGGGGGCACGGGGAGCTGTTTTTT.

The CDR3 protein is CSVFLLGTSNYEQYF. CDR3 nucleotides: TGCAGCGTTTTCCTTTTAGGGACTAGCAACTACGAGCAGTACTTC. This chain connects TRBV29-1 to TRBJ2-7, with TRBD2 identical over 9 bases. The CDR3 covers 15 residues. J gave up 3 bases and V 5 bases, and 11 bases lay outside the gene matches. Germline values: CDR1 SQVTM, CDR2 ANQGSEA.

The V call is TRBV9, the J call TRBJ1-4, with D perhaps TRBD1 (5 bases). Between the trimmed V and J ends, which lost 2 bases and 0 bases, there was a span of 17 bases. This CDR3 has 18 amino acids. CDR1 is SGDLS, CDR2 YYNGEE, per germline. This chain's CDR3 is CASSVGQGIFATNEKLFF. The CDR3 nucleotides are TGTGCCAGCAGCGTGGGGCAGGGAATCTTTGCAACTAATGAAAAACTGTTTTTT.

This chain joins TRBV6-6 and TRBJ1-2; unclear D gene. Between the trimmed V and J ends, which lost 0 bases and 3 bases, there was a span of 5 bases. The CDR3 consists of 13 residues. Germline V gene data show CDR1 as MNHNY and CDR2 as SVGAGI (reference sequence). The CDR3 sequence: CASSYSPDYGYTF. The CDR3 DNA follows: TGTGCCAGCAGTTACTCACCAGACTATGGCTACACCTTC.

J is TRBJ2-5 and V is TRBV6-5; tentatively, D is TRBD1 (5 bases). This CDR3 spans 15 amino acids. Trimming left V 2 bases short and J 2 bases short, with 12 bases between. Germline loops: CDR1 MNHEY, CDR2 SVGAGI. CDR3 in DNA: TGTGCCAGCAGTTACGAAGGGGATGGGCAAGAGACCCAGTACTTC. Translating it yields CASSYEGDGQETQYF.

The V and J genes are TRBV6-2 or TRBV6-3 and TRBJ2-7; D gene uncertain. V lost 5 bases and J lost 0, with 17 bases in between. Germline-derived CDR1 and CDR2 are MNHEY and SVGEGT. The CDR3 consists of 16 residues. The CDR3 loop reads CASSAARQQASYEQYF. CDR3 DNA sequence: TGTGCCAGCAGTGCAGCGCGGCAGCAAGCCTCCTACGAGCAGTACTTC.

CDR3 in DNA: TGCGCCAGCAGCCAAGAAGTCCGAGGGTATGGCTACACCTTC. Translation: CASSQEVRGYGYTF. The chain employs TRBV4-3 and TRBJ1-2; D uncertain. V gave up 0 bases and J gave up 5 bases, with 10 bases separating them. This CDR3 spans 14 amino acids. Germline-derived CDR1 and CDR2 are LGHNA and YSLEER.

CDR3 bases: TGTGCCAGTAGAGAAGGGGCCATTAATGAAAAACTGTTTTTT. Translation gives CASREGAINEKLFF. V gene TRBV19 combines with J gene TRBJ1-4, with D tentatively TRBD1 (5 bases). This CDR3 comprises 14 residues. In germline, CDR1 is LNHDA, CDR2 SQIVND (reference sequence). Trimming removed 6 bases from V and 4 bases from J, with 12 bases in between.

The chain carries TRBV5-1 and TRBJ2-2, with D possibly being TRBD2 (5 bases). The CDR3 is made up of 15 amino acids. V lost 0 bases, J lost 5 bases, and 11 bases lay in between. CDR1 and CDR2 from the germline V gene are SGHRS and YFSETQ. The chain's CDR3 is CASSLDGRGTGELFF. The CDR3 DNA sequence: TGCGCCAGCAGCTTGGACGGGCGAGGGACCGGGGAGCTGTTTTTT.

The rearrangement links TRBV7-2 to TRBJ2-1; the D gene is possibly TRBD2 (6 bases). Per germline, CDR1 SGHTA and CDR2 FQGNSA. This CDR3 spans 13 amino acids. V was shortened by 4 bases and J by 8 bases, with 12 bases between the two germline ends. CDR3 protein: CASSSVTSYEQFF. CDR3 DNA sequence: TGTGCCAGCAGCTCCGTGACTAGTTATGAGCAGTTCTTC.